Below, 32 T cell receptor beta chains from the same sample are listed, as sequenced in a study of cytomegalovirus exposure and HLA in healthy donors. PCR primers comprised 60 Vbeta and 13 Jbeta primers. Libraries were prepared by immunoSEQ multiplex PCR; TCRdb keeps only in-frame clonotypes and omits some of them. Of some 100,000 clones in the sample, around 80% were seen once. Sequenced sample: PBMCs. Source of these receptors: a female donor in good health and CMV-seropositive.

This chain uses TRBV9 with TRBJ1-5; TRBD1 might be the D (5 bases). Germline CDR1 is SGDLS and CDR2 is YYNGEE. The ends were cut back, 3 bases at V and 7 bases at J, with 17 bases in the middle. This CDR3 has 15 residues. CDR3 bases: TGTGCCAGCAGCGCGGGGGGGTGGGCGCTCCAGCCCCAGCATTTT. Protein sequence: CASSAGGWALQPQHF.

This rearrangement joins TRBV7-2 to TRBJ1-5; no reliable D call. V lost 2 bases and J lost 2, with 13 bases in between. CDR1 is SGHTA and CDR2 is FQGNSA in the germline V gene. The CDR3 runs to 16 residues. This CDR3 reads CASSLQPSGGNQPQHF. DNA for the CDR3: TGTGCCAGCAGCTTACAGCCCAGTGGAGGCAATCAGCCCCAGCATTTT.

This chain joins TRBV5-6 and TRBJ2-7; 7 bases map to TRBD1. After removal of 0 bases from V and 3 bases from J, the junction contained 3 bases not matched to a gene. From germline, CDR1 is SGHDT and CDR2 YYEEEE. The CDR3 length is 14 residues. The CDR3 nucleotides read TGTGCCAGCAGCTTGGGACAGGGCTACTACGAGCAGTACTTC. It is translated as CASSLGQGYYEQYF.

The CDR3 sequence is CASSLAGGKAGELFF. The CDR3 DNA reads TGCGCCAGCAGCTTGGCTGGGGGCAAGGCCGGGGAGCTGTTTTTT. This chain connects TRBV5-1 to TRBJ2-2; a possible D gene is TRBD1 (6 bases). The germline V gene encodes CDR1 SGHRS and CDR2 YFSETQ. The CDR3 is made up of 15 amino acids. With 0 bases removed from V and 6 bases from J, the gap between germline ends came to 12 bases.

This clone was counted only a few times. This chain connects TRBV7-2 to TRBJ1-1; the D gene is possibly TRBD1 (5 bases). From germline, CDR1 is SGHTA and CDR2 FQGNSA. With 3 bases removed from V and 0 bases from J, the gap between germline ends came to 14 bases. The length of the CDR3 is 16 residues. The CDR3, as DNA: TGTGCCAGCAGCTTTTTCAGGGCGAAAATGAACACTGAAGCTTTCTTT. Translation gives CASSFFRAKMNTEAFF.

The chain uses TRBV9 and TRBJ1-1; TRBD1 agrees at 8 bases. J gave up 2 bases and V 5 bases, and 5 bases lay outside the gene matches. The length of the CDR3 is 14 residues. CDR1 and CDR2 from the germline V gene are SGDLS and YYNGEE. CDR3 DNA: TGTGCCAGCAGTCTCGGGACAGGTAACACTGAAGCTTTCTTT. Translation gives CASSLGTGNTEAFF.

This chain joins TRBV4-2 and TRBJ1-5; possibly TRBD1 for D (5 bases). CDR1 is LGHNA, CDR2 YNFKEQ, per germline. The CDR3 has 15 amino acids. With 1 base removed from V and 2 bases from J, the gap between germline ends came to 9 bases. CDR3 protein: CASSQGGEGNQPQHF. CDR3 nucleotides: TGTGCCAGCAGCCAAGGGGGCGAAGGCAATCAGCCCCAGCATTTT.

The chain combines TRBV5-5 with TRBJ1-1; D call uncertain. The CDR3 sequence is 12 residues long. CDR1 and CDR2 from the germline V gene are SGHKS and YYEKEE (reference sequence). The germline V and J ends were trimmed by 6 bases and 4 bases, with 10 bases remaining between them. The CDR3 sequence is CASTAGSTEAFF. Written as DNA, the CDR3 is TGTGCCAGCACCGCGGGGTCCACTGAAGCTTTCTTT.

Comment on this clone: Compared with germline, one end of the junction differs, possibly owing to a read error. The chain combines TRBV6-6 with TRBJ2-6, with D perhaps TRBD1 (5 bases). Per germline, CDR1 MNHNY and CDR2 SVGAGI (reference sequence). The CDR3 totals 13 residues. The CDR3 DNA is TGTGCCAGCACCCCAGATGGGGCCAACGGCCTGACTTTC. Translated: CASTPDGANGLTF.

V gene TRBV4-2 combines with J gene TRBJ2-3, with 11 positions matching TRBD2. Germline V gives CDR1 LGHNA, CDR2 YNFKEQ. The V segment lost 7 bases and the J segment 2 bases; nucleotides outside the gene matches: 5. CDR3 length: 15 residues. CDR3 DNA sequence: TGTGCCAGCACCTTAGCGGGGGGGTTCACAGATACGCAGTATTTT. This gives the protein CASTLAGGFTDTQYF.

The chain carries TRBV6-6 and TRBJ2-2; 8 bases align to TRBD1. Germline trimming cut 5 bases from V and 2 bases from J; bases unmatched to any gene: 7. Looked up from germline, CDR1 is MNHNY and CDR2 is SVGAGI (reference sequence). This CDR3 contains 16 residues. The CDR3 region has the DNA TGTGCCAGCAGTGTCGCAGGGGGCATAAACACCGGGGAGCTGTTTTTT. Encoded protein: CASSVAGGINTGELFF.

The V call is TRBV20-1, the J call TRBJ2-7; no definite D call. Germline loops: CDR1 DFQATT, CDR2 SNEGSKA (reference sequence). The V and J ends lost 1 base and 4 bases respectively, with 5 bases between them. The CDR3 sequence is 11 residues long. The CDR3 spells CSARVHYEQYF. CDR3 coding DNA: TGCAGTGCTAGAGTTCATTACGAGCAGTACTTC.

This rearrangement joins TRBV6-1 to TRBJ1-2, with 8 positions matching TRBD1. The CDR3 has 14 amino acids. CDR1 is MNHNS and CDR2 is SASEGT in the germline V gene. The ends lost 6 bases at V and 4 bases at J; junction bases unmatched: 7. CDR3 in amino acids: CASSIQGGSYGYTF. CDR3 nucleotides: TGTGCCAGCAGCATACAGGGGGGAAGCTATGGCTACACCTTC.

The CDR3 region is CASSGGETSGRVSYNEQFF. The DNA of the CDR3 is TGCGCCAGCAGTGGGGGAGAGACTAGCGGGAGGGTGTCCTACAATGAGCAGTTCTTC. The rearrangement uses TRBV10-2 and TRBJ2-1; 14 bases are shared with TRBD2. The trim removed 4 bases at V and 1 base at J, leaving 9 bases unmatched. The CDR3 sequence is 19 residues long. CDR1 is WSHSY and CDR2 is SAAADI in the germline V gene.

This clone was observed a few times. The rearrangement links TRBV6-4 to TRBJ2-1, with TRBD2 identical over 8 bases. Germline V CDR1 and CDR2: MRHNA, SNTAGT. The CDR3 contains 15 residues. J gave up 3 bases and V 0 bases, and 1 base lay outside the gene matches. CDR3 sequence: CASSDSGLDYNEQFF. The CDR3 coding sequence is TGTGCCAGCAGTGACTCGGGACTAGACTACAATGAGCAGTTCTTC.

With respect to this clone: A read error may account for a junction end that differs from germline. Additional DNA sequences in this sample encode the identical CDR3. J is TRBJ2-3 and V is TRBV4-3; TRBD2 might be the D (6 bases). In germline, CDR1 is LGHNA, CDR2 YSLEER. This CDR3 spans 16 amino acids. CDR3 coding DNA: TGCGCCAGCAGTCAAGCCGGACCCGGAGGGGCAGATACGCAGTATTTT. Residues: CASSQAGPGGADTQYF.

DNA of the CDR3: TGTGCCAGCAGTGATACAGAGACGGGAGGCCAGCCCCAGCATTTT. This codes for CASSDTETGGQPQHF. The chain is built from TRBV2 and TRBJ1-5; no firm D call. Germline V gene sequence: CDR1 SNHLY, CDR2 FYNNEI. The CDR3 loop spans 15 amino acids. The ends were cut back, 3 bases at V and 7 bases at J, with 16 bases in the middle.

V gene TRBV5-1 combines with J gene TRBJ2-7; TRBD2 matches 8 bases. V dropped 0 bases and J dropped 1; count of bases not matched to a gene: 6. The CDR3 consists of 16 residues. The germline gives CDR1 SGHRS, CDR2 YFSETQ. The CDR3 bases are TGCGCCAGCAGCTTGGCCACTAGCGGCCTTTCCTACGAGCAGTACTTC. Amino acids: CASSLATSGLSYEQYF.

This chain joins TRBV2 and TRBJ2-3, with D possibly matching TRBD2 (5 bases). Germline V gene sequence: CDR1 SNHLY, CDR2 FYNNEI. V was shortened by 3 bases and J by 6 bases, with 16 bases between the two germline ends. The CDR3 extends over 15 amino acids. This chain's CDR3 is CASSESVTGKDTQYF. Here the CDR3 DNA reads TGTGCCAGCAGTGAGTCGGTAACCGGGAAGGATACGCAGTATTTT.

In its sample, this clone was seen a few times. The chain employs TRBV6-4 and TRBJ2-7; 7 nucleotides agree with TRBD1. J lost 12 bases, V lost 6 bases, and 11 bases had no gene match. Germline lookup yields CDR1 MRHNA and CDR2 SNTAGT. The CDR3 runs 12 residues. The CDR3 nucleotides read TGTGCCAGCAGAGGCGGAACAGGGGAAATGTACTTC. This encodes CASRGGTGEMYF.

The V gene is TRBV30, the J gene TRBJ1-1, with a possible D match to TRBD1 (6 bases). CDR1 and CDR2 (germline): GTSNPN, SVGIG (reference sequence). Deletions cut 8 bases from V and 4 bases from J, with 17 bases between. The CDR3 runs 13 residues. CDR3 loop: CARSSGGGTEAFF. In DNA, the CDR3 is TGTGCCCGATCCTCGGGAGGGGGCACTGAAGCTTTCTTT.

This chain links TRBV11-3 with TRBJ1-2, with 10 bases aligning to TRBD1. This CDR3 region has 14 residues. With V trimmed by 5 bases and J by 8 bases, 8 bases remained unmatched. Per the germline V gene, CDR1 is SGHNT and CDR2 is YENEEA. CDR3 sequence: CASSTGTGVWGYTF. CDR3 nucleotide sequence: TGTGCCAGCAGCACCGGGACAGGGGTATGGGGCTACACCTTC.

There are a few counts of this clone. In nucleotides, the CDR3 is TGCGCCAGCAGCCGCTCCCTGGGCACGAACACCGGGGAGCTGTTTTTT. Its translation is CASSRSLGTNTGELFF. The chain uses TRBV4-3 and TRBJ2-2; D remains unclear. From germline, CDR1 is LGHNA and CDR2 YSLEER. Trimming shortened V by 4 bases and J by 0 bases, and 12 bases separated the two germline ends. This CDR3 has 16 amino acids.

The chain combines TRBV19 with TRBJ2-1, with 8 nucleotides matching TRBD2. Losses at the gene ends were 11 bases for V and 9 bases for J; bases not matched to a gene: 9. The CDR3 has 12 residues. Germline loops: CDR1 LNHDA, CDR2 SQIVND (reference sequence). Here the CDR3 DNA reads TGTGCCTCGAGGACTAGCCCCAGTGAGCAGTTCTTC. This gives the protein CASRTSPSEQFF.

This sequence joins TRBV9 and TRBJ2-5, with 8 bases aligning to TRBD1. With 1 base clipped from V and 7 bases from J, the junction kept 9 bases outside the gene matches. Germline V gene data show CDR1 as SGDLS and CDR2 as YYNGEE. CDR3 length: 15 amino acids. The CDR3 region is CASSVSGQGPGTQYF. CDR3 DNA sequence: TGTGCCAGCAGCGTATCAGGACAGGGACCCGGGACCCAGTACTTC.

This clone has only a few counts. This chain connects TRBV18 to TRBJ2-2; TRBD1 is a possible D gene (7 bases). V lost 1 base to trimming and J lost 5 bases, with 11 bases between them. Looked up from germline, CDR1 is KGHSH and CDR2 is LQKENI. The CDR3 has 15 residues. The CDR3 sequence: CASSPRQGGTGELFF. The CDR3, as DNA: TGTGCCAGCTCACCACGACAGGGAGGAACCGGGGAGCTGTTTTTT. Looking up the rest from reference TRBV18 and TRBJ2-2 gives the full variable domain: NAGVMQNPRHLVRRRGQEARLRCSPMKGHSHVYWYRQLPEEGLKFMVYLQKENIIDESGMPKERFSAEFPKEGPSILRIQQVVRGDSAAYFCASSPRQGGTGELFFGEGSRLTVL.

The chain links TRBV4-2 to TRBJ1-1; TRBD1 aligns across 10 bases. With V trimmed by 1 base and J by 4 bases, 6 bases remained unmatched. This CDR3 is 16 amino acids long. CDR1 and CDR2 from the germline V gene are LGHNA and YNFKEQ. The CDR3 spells CASSQVGQGVGTEAFF. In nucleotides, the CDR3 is TGTGCCAGCAGCCAAGTAGGACAGGGGGTAGGCACTGAAGCTTTCTTT.

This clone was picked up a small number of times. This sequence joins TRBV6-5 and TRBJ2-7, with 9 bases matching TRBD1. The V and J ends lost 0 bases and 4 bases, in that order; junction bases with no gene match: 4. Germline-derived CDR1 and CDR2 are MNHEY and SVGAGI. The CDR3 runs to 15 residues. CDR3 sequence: CASSYSGQGGYEQYF. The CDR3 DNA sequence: TGTGCCAGCAGTTACTCGGGACAGGGAGGGTACGAGCAGTACTTC.

The CDR3 region has the DNA TGTGCCAGTAGTATGGGACTACTGAGCACAGATACGCAGTATTTT. It translates to CASSMGLLSTDTQYF. V usage is TRBV19 and J usage is TRBJ2-3, with TRBD2 identical over 7 bases. Per the germline V gene, CDR1 is LNHDA and CDR2 is SQIVND (reference sequence). The J segment lost 0 bases and the V segment lost 3 bases, leaving 3 bases of the junction unmatched. The CDR3 is 15 residues long.

CDR3 region: CASSIDLLAGGNYGYTF. CDR3 sequence (DNA): TGTGCCAGTAGTATAGATCTATTGGCGGGAGGGAACTATGGCTACACCTTC. The rearrangement joins TRBV19 to TRBJ1-2; D not certain. The CDR3 has 17 residues. Trimming removed 0 bases at V and 2 bases at J, with 16 bases between. The V gene's germline CDR1 is LNHDA and CDR2 SQIVND (reference sequence).

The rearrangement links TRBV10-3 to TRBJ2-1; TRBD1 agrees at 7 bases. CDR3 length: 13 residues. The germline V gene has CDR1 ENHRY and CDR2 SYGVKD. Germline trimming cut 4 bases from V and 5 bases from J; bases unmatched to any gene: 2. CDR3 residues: CAISAGTDNEQFF. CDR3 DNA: TGTGCCATCAGTGCGGGGACAGACAATGAGCAGTTCTTC.

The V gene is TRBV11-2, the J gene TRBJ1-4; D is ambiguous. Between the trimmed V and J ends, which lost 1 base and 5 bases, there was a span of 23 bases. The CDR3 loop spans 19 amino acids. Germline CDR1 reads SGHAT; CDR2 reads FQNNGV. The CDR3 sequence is CASSLGFIGNPKANEKLFF. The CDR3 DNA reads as TGTGCCAGCAGCTTAGGATTCATCGGGAACCCTAAGGCGAATGAAAAACTGTTTTTT.